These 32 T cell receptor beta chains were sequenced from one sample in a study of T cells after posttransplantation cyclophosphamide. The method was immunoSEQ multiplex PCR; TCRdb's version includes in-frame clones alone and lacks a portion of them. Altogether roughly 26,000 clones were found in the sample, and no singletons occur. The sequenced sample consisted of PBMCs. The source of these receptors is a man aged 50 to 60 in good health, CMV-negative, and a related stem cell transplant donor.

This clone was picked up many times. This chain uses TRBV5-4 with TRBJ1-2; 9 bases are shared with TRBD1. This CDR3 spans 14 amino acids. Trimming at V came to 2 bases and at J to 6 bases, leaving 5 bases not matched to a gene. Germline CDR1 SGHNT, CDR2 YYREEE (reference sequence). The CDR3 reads CASSLGQGRNGYTF. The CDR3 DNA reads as TGTGCCAGCAGCTTAGGACAGGGGAGAAATGGCTACACCTTC.

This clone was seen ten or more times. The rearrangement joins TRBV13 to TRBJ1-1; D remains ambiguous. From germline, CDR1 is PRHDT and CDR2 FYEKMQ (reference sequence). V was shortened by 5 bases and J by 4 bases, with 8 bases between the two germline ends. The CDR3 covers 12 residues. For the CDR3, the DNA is TGTGCCAGCAGCCTCCGAGGCACTGAAGCTTTCTTT. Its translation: CASSLRGTEAFF.

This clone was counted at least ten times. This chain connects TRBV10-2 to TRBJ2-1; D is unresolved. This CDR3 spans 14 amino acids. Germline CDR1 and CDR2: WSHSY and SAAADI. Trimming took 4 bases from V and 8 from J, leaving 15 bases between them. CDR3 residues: CASSAFSPTDEQFF. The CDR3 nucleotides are TGCGCCAGCAGTGCATTTAGTCCCACGGATGAGCAGTTCTTC.

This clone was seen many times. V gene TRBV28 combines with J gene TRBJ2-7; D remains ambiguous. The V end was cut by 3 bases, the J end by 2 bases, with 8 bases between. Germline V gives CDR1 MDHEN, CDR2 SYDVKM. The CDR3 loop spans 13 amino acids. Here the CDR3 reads CASSFTPTYEQYF. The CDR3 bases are TGTGCCAGCAGTTTCACTCCCACCTACGAGCAGTACTTC. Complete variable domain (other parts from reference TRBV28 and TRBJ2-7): DVKVTQSSRYLVKRTGEKVFLECVQDMDHENMFWYRQDPGLGLRLIYFSYDVKMKEKGDIPEGYSVSREKKERFSLILESASTNQTSMYLCASSFTPTYEQYFGPGTRLTVT.

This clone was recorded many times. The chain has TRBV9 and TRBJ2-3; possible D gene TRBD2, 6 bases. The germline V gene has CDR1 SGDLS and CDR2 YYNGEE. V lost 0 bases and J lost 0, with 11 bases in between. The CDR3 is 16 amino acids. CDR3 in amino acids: CASSVGRGSSTDTQYF. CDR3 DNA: TGTGCCAGCAGCGTAGGGCGGGGTTCTAGCACAGATACGCAGTATTTT.

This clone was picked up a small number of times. The CDR3 DNA reads TGTGCCAGCAGCCCAGGGGGCGGGAAGACCCAGTACTTC. As protein: CASSPGGGKTQYF. The V gene is TRBV7-3, the J gene TRBJ2-5; TRBD1 agrees at 8 bases. V was pared by 5 bases and J by 6 bases, with 5 bases of the junction left unmatched. Looked up from germline, CDR1 is SGHTA and CDR2 is FQGTGA. The CDR3 totals 13 residues.

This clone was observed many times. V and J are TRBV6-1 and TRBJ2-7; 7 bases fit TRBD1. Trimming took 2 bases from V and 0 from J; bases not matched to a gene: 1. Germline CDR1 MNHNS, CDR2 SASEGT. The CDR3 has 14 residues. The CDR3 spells CASSERDSSYEQYF. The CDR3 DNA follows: TGTGCCAGCAGTGAAAGGGACAGCTCCTACGAGCAGTACTTC.

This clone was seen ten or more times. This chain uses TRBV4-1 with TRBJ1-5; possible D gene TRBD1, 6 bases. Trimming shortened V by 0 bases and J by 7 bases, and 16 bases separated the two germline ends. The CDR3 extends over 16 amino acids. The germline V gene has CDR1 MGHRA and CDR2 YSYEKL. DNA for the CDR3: TGCGCCAGCAGCCAAGAGGGAGTGGGACAATCACAGCCCCAGCATTTT. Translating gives CASSQEGVGQSQPQHF.

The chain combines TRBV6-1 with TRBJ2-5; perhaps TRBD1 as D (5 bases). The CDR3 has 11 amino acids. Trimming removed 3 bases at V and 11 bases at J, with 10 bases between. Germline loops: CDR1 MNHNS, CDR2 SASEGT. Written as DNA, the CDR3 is TGTGCCAGCAGTGACAGGGTTGAGCAGTACTTC. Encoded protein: CASSDRVEQYF.

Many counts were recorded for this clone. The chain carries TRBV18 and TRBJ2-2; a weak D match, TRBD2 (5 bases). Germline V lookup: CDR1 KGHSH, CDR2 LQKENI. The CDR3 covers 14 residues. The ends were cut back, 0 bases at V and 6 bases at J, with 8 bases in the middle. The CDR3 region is CASSPPSVAGELFF. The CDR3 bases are TGTGCCAGCTCACCACCTAGCGTCGCCGGGGAGCTGTTTTTT.

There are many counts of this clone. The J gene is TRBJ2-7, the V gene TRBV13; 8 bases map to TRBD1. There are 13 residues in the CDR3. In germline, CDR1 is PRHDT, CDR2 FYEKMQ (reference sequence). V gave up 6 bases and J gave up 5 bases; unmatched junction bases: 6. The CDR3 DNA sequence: TGTGCCAGCAGAACAGGGGGTTTCCACGAGCAGTACTTC. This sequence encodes CASRTGGFHEQYF.

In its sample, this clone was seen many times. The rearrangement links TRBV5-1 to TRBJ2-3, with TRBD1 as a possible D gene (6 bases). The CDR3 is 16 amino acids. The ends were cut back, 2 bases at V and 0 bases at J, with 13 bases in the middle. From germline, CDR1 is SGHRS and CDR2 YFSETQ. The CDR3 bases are TGCGCCAGCAGCTTTTTATGGACAGCTAGCACAGATACGCAGTATTTT. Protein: CASSFLWTASTDTQYF.

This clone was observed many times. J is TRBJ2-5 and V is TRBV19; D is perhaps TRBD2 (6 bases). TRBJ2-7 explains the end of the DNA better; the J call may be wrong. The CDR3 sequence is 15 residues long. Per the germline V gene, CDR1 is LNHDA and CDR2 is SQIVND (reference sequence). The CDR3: CASSLASGGYYEQYF. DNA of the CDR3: TGTGCCAGTAGTCTGGCTTCTGGGGGGTACTACGAGCAGTACTTC.

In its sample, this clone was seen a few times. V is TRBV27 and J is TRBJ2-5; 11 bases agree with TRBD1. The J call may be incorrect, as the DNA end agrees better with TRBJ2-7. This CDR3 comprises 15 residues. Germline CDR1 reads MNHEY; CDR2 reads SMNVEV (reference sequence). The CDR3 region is CASSPAGTGGYEQYF. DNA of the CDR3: TGTGCCAGCAGTCCCGCCGGGACAGGGGGCTACGAGCAGTACTTC.

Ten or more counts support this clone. This CDR3 reads CASSLNRGMNTGELFF. CDR3 nucleotide sequence: TGTGCCAGCAGCCTCAACAGGGGGATGAACACCGGGGAGCTGTTTTTT. The chain links TRBV5-5 to TRBJ2-2, with 8 bases that match TRBD1. The length of the CDR3 is 16 residues. With V trimmed by 4 bases and J by 1 base, 6 bases remained unmatched. CDR1 is SGHKS and CDR2 is YYEKEE in the germline V gene (reference sequence).

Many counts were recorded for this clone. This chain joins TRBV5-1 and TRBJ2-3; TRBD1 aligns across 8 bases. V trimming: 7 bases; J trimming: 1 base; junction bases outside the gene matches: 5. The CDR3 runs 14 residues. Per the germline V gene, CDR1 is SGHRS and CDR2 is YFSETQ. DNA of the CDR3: TGCGCCAGCCAACAGGGGGGTGGCACAGATACGCAGTATTTT. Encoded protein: CASQQGGGTDTQYF.

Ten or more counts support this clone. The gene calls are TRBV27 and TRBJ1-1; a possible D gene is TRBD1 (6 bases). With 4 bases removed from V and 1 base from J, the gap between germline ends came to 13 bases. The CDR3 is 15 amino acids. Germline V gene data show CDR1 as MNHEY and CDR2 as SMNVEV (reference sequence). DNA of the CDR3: TGTGCCAGCAGTTCGGACAGCTTAGGGAACACTGAAGCTTTCTTT. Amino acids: CASSSDSLGNTEAFF.

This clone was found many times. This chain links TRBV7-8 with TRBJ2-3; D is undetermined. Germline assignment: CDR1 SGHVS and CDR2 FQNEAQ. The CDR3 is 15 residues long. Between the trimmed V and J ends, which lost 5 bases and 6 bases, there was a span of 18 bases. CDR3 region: CASSPKTGAADTQYF. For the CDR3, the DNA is TGTGCCAGCAGCCCAAAAACCGGAGCCGCGGATACGCAGTATTTT.

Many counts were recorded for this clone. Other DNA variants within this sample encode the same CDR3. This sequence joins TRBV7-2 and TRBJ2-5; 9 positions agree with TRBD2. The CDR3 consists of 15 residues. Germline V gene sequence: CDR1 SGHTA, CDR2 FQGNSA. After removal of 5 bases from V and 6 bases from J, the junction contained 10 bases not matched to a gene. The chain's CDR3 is CASSPGGRVSQTQYF. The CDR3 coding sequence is TGTGCCAGCAGCCCCGGCGGGAGGGTTTCTCAGACCCAGTACTTC.

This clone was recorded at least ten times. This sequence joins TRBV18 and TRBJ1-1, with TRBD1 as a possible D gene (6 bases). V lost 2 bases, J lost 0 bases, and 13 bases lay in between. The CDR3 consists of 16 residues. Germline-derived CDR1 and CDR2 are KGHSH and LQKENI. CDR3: CASSPSQRGMNTEAFF. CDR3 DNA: TGTGCCAGCTCACCAAGTCAAAGGGGGATGAACACTGAAGCTTTCTTT.

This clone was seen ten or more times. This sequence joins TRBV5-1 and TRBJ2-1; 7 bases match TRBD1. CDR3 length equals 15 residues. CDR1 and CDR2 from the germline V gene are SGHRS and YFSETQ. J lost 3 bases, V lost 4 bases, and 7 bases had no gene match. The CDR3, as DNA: TGCGCCAGCAGCCCCGACAGGGTTGACTACAATGAGCAGTTCTTC. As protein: CASSPDRVDYNEQFF.

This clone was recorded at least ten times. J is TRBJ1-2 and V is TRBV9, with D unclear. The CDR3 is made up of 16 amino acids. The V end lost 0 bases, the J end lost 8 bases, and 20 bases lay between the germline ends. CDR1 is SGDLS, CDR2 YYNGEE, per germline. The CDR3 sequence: CASSVGRASYQEGYTF. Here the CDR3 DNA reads TGTGCCAGCAGCGTAGGGAGGGCCTCATATCAAGAAGGCTACACCTTC.

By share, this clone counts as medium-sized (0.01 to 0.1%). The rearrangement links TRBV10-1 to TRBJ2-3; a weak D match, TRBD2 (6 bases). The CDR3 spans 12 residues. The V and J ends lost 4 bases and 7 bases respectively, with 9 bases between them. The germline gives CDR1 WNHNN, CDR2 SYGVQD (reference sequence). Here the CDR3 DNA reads TGCGCCAGCAGTGTCGGGGGAAATACGCAGTATTTT. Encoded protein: CASSVGGNTQYF.

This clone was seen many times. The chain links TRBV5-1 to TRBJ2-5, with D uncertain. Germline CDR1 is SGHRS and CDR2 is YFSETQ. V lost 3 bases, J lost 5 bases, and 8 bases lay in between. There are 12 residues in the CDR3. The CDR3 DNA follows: TGCGCCAGCAGCTCTTCCGAGGAGACCCAGTACTTC. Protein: CASSSSEETQYF.

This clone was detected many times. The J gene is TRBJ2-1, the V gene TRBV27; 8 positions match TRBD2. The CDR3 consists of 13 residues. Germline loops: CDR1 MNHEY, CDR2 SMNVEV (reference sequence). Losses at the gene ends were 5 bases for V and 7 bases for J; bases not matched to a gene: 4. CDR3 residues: CASSPGTSNEQFF. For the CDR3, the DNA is TGTGCCAGCAGTCCCGGGACTAGTAATGAGCAGTTCTTC.

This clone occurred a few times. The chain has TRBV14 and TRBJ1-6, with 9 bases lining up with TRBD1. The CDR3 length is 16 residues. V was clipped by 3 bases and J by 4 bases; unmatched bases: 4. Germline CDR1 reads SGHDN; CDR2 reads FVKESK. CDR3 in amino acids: CASSQRDRAYNSPLHF. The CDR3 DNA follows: TGTGCCAGCAGCCAGCGGGACAGGGCGTATAATTCACCCCTCCACTTT.

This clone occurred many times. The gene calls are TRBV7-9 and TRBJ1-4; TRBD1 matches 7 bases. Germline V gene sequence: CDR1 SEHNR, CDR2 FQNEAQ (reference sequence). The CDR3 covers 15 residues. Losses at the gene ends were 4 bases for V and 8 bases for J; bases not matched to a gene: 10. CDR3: CASSSQTGTIEKLFF. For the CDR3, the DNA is TGTGCCAGCAGCTCGCAGACAGGGACGATAGAAAAACTGTTTTTT.

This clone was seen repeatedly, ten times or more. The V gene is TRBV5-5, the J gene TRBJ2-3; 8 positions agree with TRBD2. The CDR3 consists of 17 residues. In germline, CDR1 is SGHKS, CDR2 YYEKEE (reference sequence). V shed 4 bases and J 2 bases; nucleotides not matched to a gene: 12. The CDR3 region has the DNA TGTGCCAGCAGCCTGGCCCCCGGGACTAGAAACACAGATACGCAGTATTTT. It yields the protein CASSLAPGTRNTDTQYF.

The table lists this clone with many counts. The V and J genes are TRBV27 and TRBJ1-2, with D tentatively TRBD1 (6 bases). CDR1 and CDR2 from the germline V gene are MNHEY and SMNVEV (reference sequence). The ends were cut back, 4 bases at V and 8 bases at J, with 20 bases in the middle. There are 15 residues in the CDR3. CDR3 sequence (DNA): TGTGCCAGCAGTTCTTTCGAGACAGGTCTCGGCGGCTACACCTTC. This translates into CASSSFETGLGGYTF.

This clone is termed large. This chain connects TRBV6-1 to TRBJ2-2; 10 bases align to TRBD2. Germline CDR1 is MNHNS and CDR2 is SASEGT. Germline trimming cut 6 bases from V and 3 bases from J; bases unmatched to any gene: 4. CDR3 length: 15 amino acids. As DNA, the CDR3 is TGTGCCAGCAGGAGGCTAGCGGGAGACACCGGGGAGCTGTTTTTT. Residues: CASRRLAGDTGELFF.

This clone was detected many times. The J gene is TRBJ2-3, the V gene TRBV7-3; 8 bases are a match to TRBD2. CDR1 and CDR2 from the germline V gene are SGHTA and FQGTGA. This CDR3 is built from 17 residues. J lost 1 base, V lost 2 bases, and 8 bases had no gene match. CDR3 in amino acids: CASSLASRGAGTDTQYF. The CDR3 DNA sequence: TGTGCCAGCAGCTTAGCTTCGCGGGGGGCCGGCACAGATACGCAGTATTTT.

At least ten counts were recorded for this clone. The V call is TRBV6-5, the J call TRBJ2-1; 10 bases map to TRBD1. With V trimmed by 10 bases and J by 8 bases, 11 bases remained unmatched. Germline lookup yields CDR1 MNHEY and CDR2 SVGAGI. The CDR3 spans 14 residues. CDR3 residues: CATTTGTGVHEQFF. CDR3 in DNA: TGTGCCACCACAACCGGGACAGGGGTGCATGAGCAGTTCTTC.